Below, 24 T cell receptor beta chains from the same sample are listed, as sequenced in a study of cytomegalovirus exposure and HLA in healthy donors. It was with 60 Vbeta and 13 Jbeta primers that the PCR ran. Libraries were prepared by immunoSEQ multiplex PCR; TCRdb keeps only in-frame clonotypes and omits some of them. This table holds some 180,000 clones, around 80% found once. The sample was PBMCs. The receptor set was obtained from a girl between 5 and 17 years old in good health and CMV-seropositive.

The CDR3 spells CAASGFGNTEAFF. CDR3 in DNA: TGTGCCGCATCAGGGTTCGGGAACACTGAAGCTTTCTTT. The rearrangement links TRBV10-3 to TRBJ1-1; a weak D match, TRBD1 (5 bases). Trimming took off 11 bases at V and 1 base at J, with 14 bases between the two ends. This CDR3 is built from 13 residues. Per germline, CDR1 ENHRY and CDR2 SYGVKD.

This clone has just a few counts. The V call is TRBV27, the J call TRBJ2-7, with 10 positions matching TRBD2. Trimming took 5 bases from V and 4 from J; bases not matched to a gene: 14. CDR3 length equals 17 residues. The V gene's germline CDR1 is MNHEY and CDR2 SMNVEV (reference sequence). CDR3 residues: CASSPFGGLAEGYEQYF. For the CDR3, the DNA is TGTGCCAGCAGTCCCTTCGGAGGACTAGCGGAGGGGTACGAGCAGTACTTC.

The V call is TRBV11-2, the J call TRBJ2-7, with 7 bases fitting TRBD2. Trimming removed 0 bases from V and 5 bases from J; junction bases left unmatched: 7. From germline, CDR1 is SGHAT and CDR2 FQNNGV. This CDR3 region has 15 residues. CDR3 loop: CASSLEGGSANEQYF. The CDR3 DNA is TGTGCCAGCAGCTTAGAGGGCGGGAGTGCGAACGAGCAGTACTTC.

V gene TRBV11-2 combines with J gene TRBJ2-7, with TRBD2 matching 7 bases. Germline loops: CDR1 SGHAT, CDR2 FQNNGV. V lost 4 bases to trimming and J lost 3 bases; unmatched junction nucleotides: 6. This CDR3 is built from 14 residues. CDR3 bases: TGTGCCAGCAGCTCAAGCGGGATCCACTACGAGCAGTACTTC. Translating gives CASSSSGIHYEQYF.

The chain joins TRBV30 to TRBJ1-1; D call uncertain. Germline V gene sequence: CDR1 GTSNPN, CDR2 SVGIG (reference sequence). The CDR3 runs 12 residues. V was cut by 0 bases and J by 4 bases, with 6 bases left in between. The CDR3 sequence is CAWSVDTTEAFF. CDR3 bases: TGTGCCTGGAGTGTCGACACCACTGAAGCTTTCTTT.

The CDR3 coding sequence is TGTGCCAGCAGCTCCCTCAGGGAGGGTACAGATACGCAGTATTTT. It translates to CASSSLREGTDTQYF. V and J are TRBV5-4 and TRBJ2-3; 7 bases map to TRBD2. From germline, CDR1 is SGHNT and CDR2 YYREEE (reference sequence). V lost 3 bases and J lost 3; bases outside the gene matches: 7. This CDR3 has 15 residues.

The V and J genes are TRBV27 and TRBJ2-2, with D uncertain. CDR3 length: 13 residues. CDR1 and CDR2 from the germline V gene are MNHEY and SMNVEV (reference sequence). V lost 0 bases, J lost 6 bases, and 5 bases lay in between. Here the CDR3 reads CASSLSQSGELFF. For the CDR3, the DNA is TGTGCCAGCAGTTTATCTCAGTCCGGGGAGCTGTTTTTT.

V is TRBV27 and J is TRBJ1-1; 7 bases align to TRBD1. This CDR3 has 12 residues. Germline-derived CDR1 and CDR2 are MNHEY and SMNVEV (reference sequence). V dropped 10 bases and J dropped 1; count of bases not matched to a gene: 3. The CDR3 DNA sequence: TGTGCCACCAGACAGGGGAACACTGAAGCTTTCTTT. Translating it yields CATRQGNTEAFF.

V is TRBV7-6 and J is TRBJ1-5, with D hard to call. V was pared by 5 bases and J by 7 bases, with 12 bases between. Germline CDR1 and CDR2: SGHVS and FNYEAQ. The CDR3 is 13 residues long. The CDR3 here is CASSPSELQPQHF. CDR3 DNA sequence: TGTGCCAGCAGCCCCTCAGAACTACAGCCCCAGCATTTT.

The rearrangement uses TRBV6-5 and TRBJ2-7; 7 nucleotides line up with TRBD1. CDR1 and CDR2 from the germline V gene are MNHEY and SVGAGI. This CDR3 region has 15 residues. Unmatched junction bases numbered 12, after V lost 4 bases and J lost 6 bases. The CDR3 loop is CASSSHIDSGGEQYF. The CDR3 DNA reads TGTGCCAGCAGTTCCCATATAGACTCAGGGGGCGAGCAGTACTTC.

The chain uses TRBV19 and TRBJ2-1, with 7 bases that match TRBD1. The CDR3 spans 17 residues. Germline assignment: CDR1 LNHDA and CDR2 SQIVND (reference sequence). The J segment lost 0 bases and the V segment lost 6 bases, leaving 11 bases of the junction unmatched. The CDR3 bases are TGTGCCAGTAGAAACGTGGGACAGTTGAGCTCCTACAATGAGCAGTTCTTC. Its protein is CASRNVGQLSSYNEQFF.

This clone was detected a few times. The rearrangement links TRBV6-1 to TRBJ2-7, with TRBD1 identical over 10 bases. This CDR3 is 17 amino acids long. The ends lost 2 bases at V and 1 base at J; junction bases unmatched: 8. The germline CDR1 and CDR2 sequences are MNHNS and SASEGT. The CDR3, as DNA: TGTGCCAGCAGTGAACCGCGGGGGACAGGGGTTTCCTACGAGCAGTACTTC. Its protein product is CASSEPRGTGVSYEQYF.

The chain carries TRBV6-5 and TRBJ2-5, with 8 bases fitting TRBD1. The CDR3 has 15 amino acids. Trimming removed 1 base from V and 5 bases from J; junction bases left unmatched: 6. The germline gives CDR1 MNHEY, CDR2 SVGAGI. In nucleotides, the CDR3 is TGTGCCAGCAGTTACTACCAGGGGGCACGGGAGACCCAGTACTTC. Protein sequence: CASSYYQGARETQYF.

The chain carries TRBV6-6 and TRBJ2-1; 8 bases line up with TRBD2. The CDR3 spans 15 residues. CDR1 and CDR2 (germline): MNHNY, SVGAGI (reference sequence). The V and J ends lost 5 bases and 5 bases, in that order; junction bases with no gene match: 8. The CDR3 loop is CASSTIAGKHNEQFF. CDR3 coding DNA: TGTGCCAGCAGTACCATAGCGGGAAAACACAATGAGCAGTTCTTC.

This chain joins TRBV4-3 and TRBJ1-2, with 7 nucleotides matching TRBD1. CDR3 length: 17 residues. Trimming at V came to 3 bases and at J to 2 bases, leaving 12 bases not matched to a gene. Germline V CDR1 and CDR2: LGHNA, YSLEER. This chain's CDR3 is CASSQIPQGTVNYGYTF. The CDR3 coding sequence is TGCGCCAGCAGCCAGATACCACAGGGGACGGTGAACTATGGCTACACCTTC.

This chain joins TRBV7-9 and TRBJ2-3; 7 bases map to TRBD2. Germline CDR1 and CDR2: SEHNR and FQNEAQ (reference sequence). V was pared by 8 bases and J by 2 bases, with 7 bases of the junction left unmatched. The CDR3 runs to 14 residues. CDR3 DNA: TGTGCCAGCGAAGGAGCGGGATTCACAGATACGCAGTATTTT. Its translation: CASEGAGFTDTQYF.

This clone was counted between two and nine times. Other DNA sequences from this sample encode an identical CDR3 as well. The chain has TRBV28 and TRBJ1-1; 9 nucleotides align to TRBD1. The length of the CDR3 is 13 residues. V lost 7 bases and J lost 10; bases outside the gene matches: 10. Germline CDR1 reads MDHEN; CDR2 reads SYDVKM. The chain's CDR3 is CASIPGTGLRAFF. CDR3 DNA: TGTGCCAGCATCCCCGGGACAGGGCTTAGAGCTTTCTTT.

This chain links TRBV4-1 with TRBJ2-3, with TRBD2 as a possible D gene (7 bases). Germline V gene sequence: CDR1 MGHRA, CDR2 YSYEKL. This CDR3 has 18 amino acids. V dropped 0 bases and J dropped 1 base, with 17 bases sitting between them. CDR3 DNA sequence: TGCGCCAGCAGCCAAGATGACGGGGGGCCAAGTCGCACAGATACGCAGTATTTT. Translated, it gives CASSQDDGGPSRTDTQYF.

The chain joins TRBV7-9 to TRBJ1-2; the match to TRBD1 covers 10 bases. The CDR3 length is 15 residues. The ends lost 5 bases at V and 3 bases at J; junction bases unmatched: 6. The V gene's germline CDR1 is SEHNR and CDR2 FQNEAQ (reference sequence). The CDR3 sequence: CASSIPGTGDYGYTF. The CDR3 DNA reads TGTGCCAGCAGCATACCCGGGACAGGGGACTATGGCTACACCTTC.

This clone appeared a single time. This chain joins TRBV15 and TRBJ1-5; tentative D call: TRBD1 (5 bases). V lost 11 bases and J lost 0, with 14 bases in between. The CDR3 contains 14 residues. Germline V lookup: CDR1 LNHNV, CDR2 YYDKDF (reference sequence). Written as DNA, the CDR3 is TGTGCCGCCGGAGCGGGGGATAGCAATCAGCCCCAGCATTTT. This codes for CAAGAGDSNQPQHF. Full variable domain (outside the CDR3, taken from reference TRBV15 and TRBJ1-5): DAMVIQNPRYQVTQFGKPVTLSCSQTLNHNVMYWYQQKSSQAPKLLFHYYDKDFNNEADTPDNFQSRRPNTSFCFLDIRSPGLGDTAMYLCAAGAGDSNQPQHFGDGTRLSIL.

V usage is TRBV27 and J usage is TRBJ2-7, with TRBD2 as a possible D gene (5 bases). The CDR3 loop spans 13 amino acids. Trimming stripped 5 bases from V and 0 bases from J, with 8 bases between. CDR1 MNHEY and CDR2 SMNVEV come from the germline V gene (reference sequence). The CDR3 sequence is CASSREPSYEQYF. In DNA, the CDR3 is TGTGCCAGCAGTCGGGAACCCTCCTACGAGCAGTACTTC.

The chain is built from TRBV7-2 and TRBJ2-3; D gene uncertain. Germline V gene lookup returns CDR1 SGHTA and CDR2 FQGNSA. The CDR3 totals 16 residues. V was clipped by 5 bases and J by 6 bases, with 21 bases between them. The CDR3 coding sequence is TGTGCCAGCAGCCCCTCTGGCGCCAGAGCCAGGGATACGCAGTATTTT. Its translation is CASSPSGARARDTQYF.

The V call is TRBV27, the J call TRBJ2-1; TRBD2 matches at 9 bases. The CDR3 has 17 residues. Trimming removed 2 bases from V and 1 base from J; junction bases left unmatched: 6. Germline V gene lookup returns CDR1 MNHEY and CDR2 SMNVEV (reference sequence). CDR3 sequence: CASSLRTSAYSYNEQFF. The CDR3, as DNA: TGTGCCAGCAGTTTAAGGACTAGCGCTTATTCCTACAATGAGCAGTTCTTC.

J is TRBJ2-7 and V is TRBV6-1; 10 bases are a match to TRBD2. V shed 3 bases and J 1 base; nucleotides not matched to a gene: 3. CDR1 is MNHNS, CDR2 SASEGT, per germline. CDR3 size: 15 residues. The DNA of the CDR3 is TGTGCCAGCAGTGACACTAGCGGGGCTTCCTACGAGCAGTACTTC. Protein sequence: CASSDTSGASYEQYF.